This is a list of T cell receptor beta chains from one sample in a study of blood T cell repertoires in COVID-19. The repertoire was sequenced with immunoSEQ multiplex PCR; TCRdb's copy has only in-frame clones and lacks some. The sample holds approximately 85,000 clones, around 92% seen once. Input material: peripheral blood. The source of these receptors is a woman aged 55-70 years with active COVID-19. Both conserved end residues are part of each CDR3. D genes are given only for firm matches. The size of a clone is reported for some rows only, either as once, few or many, or as a class for expanded clones.

j_gene: TRBJ2-1
d_gene: NA
v_gene: TRBV4-2
abundance: NA
CDR3nt: TGTGCCAGCAGCCCTCCGGACACCGACTCCTACAATGAGCAGTTCTTC
CDR3aa: CASSPPDTDSYNEQFF

j_gene: TRBJ1-2
d_gene: NA
v_gene: TRBV29-1
abundance: NA
CDR3nt: TGCAGCGTTGCCCCCCCCCAGGGAGGAGGGGGCTACACCTTC
CDR3aa: CSVAPPQGGGGYTF

j_gene: TRBJ1-5
d_gene: NA
v_gene: TRBV6-6
abundance: NA
CDR3nt: TGTGCCAGCAGTTATGAGGCTTTTAGCAATCAGCCCCAGCATTTT
CDR3aa: CASSYEAFSNQPQHF

j_gene: TRBJ2-7
d_gene: NA
v_gene: TRBV7-8
abundance: NA
CDR3nt: TGTGCCAGCAGCTTTGAAGGGGGTTCCTACGAGCAGTACTTC
CDR3aa: CASSFEGGSYEQYF

j_gene: TRBJ2-4
d_gene: NA
v_gene: TRBV7-9
abundance: NA
CDR3nt: TGTGCCAGCAGATTGGGACTTTTCTCAGGGAACATTCAGTACTTC
CDR3aa: CASRLGLFSGNIQYF

j_gene: TRBJ2-1
d_gene: TRBD2
v_gene: TRBV7-9
abundance: NA
CDR3nt: TGTGCCAGCAGCGCCACTTGGTTGGGGAGCGGGAACAATGAGCAGTTCTTC
CDR3aa: CASSATWLGSGNNEQFF

j_gene: TRBJ2-7
d_gene: TRBD2
v_gene: TRBV7-8
abundance: NA
CDR3nt: TGTGCCAGCAGCAAAAATAGCGGGGGCAGCTCCTACGAGCAGTACTTC
CDR3aa: CASSKNSGGSSYEQYF

j_gene: TRBJ1-3
d_gene: NA
v_gene: TRBV15
abundance: NA
CDR3nt: TGTGCCACCAGCAGAACCGGGAGATCCGGCTCTGGAAACACCATATATTTT
CDR3aa: CATSRTGRSGSGNTIYF

j_gene: TRBJ2-3
d_gene: TRBD2
v_gene: TRBV28
abundance: NA
CDR3nt: TGTGCCAGCAGTTTTCTAGCGGGATTTACAGATACGCAGTATTTT
CDR3aa: CASSFLAGFTDTQYF

j_gene: TRBJ1-5
d_gene: NA
v_gene: TRBV3-1/TRBV3-2
abundance: NA
CDR3nt: TGTGCCAGCAGCCCCGTGGCAGGGGCTGATCAGCCCCAGCATTTT
CDR3aa: CASSPVAGADQPQHF

j_gene: TRBJ2-1
d_gene: TRBD2
v_gene: TRBV19
abundance: once
CDR3nt: TGTGCCAGTAGTATCTTCTCTCGCGGGGGGGGCCGCGATGAGCAGTTCTTC
CDR3aa: CASSIFSRGGGRDEQFF

j_gene: TRBJ1-2
d_gene: TRBD1
v_gene: TRBV5-1
abundance: NA
CDR3nt: TGCGCCAGCAGCTGGGGGGACAGGGGTGCCGCTAACTATGGCTACACCTTC
CDR3aa: CASSWGDRGAANYGYTF

j_gene: TRBJ1-5
d_gene: TRBD1
v_gene: TRBV6-1
abundance: NA
CDR3nt: TGTGCCAGCAGTGCGTTAGGGACAGGGGCCCTGGGCAATCAGCCCCAGCATTTT
CDR3aa: CASSALGTGALGNQPQHF

j_gene: TRBJ2-7
d_gene: NA
v_gene: TRBV11-2
abundance: NA
CDR3nt: TGTGCCAGCAGCTTAGTGCGGGACGGCAACTACGAGCAGTACTTC
CDR3aa: CASSLVRDGNYEQYF

j_gene: TRBJ1-2
d_gene: NA
v_gene: TRBV6-4
abundance: NA
CDR3nt: TGTGCCAGCAGTGACACCGGGGGGTCGGGCTACACCTTC
CDR3aa: CASSDTGGSGYTF

j_gene: TRBJ2-2
d_gene: TRBD2
v_gene: TRBV28
abundance: NA
CDR3nt: TGTGCCAGCAGTGGACATAGCGGGAGAGGCGCCGGGGAGCTGTTTTTT
CDR3aa: CASSGHSGRGAGELFF

j_gene: TRBJ1-5
d_gene: NA
v_gene: TRBV19
abundance: few
CDR3nt: TGTGCCAGTAGTAGGGGGGATAGCAATCAGCCCCAGCATTTT
CDR3aa: CASSRGDSNQPQHF

j_gene: TRBJ2-1
d_gene: NA
v_gene: TRBV2
abundance: NA
CDR3nt: TGTGCCAGCAGTGATGGGGCCTCATCTCTCCGAGCCAATGAGCAGTTCTTC
CDR3aa: CASSDGASSLRANEQFF

j_gene: TRBJ2-7
d_gene: NA
v_gene: TRBV28
abundance: NA
CDR3nt: TGTGCCAGCAGTTTGTCTAGCGACGAGCAGTACTTC
CDR3aa: CASSLSSDEQYF

j_gene: TRBJ2-7
d_gene: NA
v_gene: TRBV5-4
abundance: NA
CDR3nt: TGTGCCAGCAGCCCCGAGGCCTTCCATCGCGAGCAGTACTTC
CDR3aa: CASSPEAFHREQYF

j_gene: TRBJ1-3
d_gene: TRBD1
v_gene: TRBV28
abundance: NA
CDR3nt: TGTGCCAGCAGTTTAAGTTGGCAGGGGGCAACTGGAAACACCATATATTTT
CDR3aa: CASSLSWQGATGNTIYF

j_gene: TRBJ1-2
d_gene: TRBD1
v_gene: TRBV28
abundance: NA
CDR3nt: TGTGCCAGCAGTTTCGGGATAAGGACAGGGGACGGCTACACCTTC
CDR3aa: CASSFGIRTGDGYTF

j_gene: TRBJ2-5
d_gene: TRBD2
v_gene: TRBV6-2/TRBV6-3
abundance: NA
CDR3nt: TGTGCCAGCAGCGGGACTAGCGATACAGAGACCCAGTACTTC
CDR3aa: CASSGTSDTETQYF

j_gene: TRBJ1-6
d_gene: NA
v_gene: TRBV11-2
abundance: NA
CDR3nt: TGTGCCAGCAGCCACCTAGCCTATAATTCACCCCTCCACTTT
CDR3aa: CASSHLAYNSPLHF